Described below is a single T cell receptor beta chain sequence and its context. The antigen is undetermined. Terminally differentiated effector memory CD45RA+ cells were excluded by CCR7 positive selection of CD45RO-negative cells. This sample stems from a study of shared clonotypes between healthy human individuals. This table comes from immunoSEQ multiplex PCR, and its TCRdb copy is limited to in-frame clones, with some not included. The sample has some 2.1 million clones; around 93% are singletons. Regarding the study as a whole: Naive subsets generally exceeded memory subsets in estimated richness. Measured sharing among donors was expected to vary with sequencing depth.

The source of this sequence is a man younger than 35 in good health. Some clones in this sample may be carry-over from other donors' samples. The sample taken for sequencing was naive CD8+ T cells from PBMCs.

The CDR3 reads CASSEGTTSYEQYF. The CDR3 DNA follows: TGTGCCAGCAGTGAAGGGACGACCTCCTACGAGCAGTACTTC. The J gene is TRBJ2-7, the V gene TRBV2, with D unclear. The length of the CDR3 is 14 residues. The V gene lost 1 base and the J gene lost 0 bases, with 7 bases spanning the gap. The germline V gene has CDR1 SNHLY and CDR2 FYNNEI.